Below are 5 T cell receptor beta chains sequenced from a single sample in a study of cytomegalovirus exposure and HLA in healthy donors. Vbeta (60) and Jbeta (13) primers were used in the PCR. Only in-frame clones appear in the TCRdb table, and some are missing; sequencing was by immunoSEQ multiplex PCR. The sample shows about 150,000 clones, more than 75% of them seen only once. The sample was PBMCs. The receptors were sampled from a man aged 30 to 45 in good health and CMV-seropositive.

The chain links TRBV7-3 to TRBJ2-1, with 9 bases lining up with TRBD2. The CDR3 totals 16 residues. Germline V gene sequence: CDR1 SGHTA, CDR2 FQGTGA. Trimming cost V 0 bases and J 5 bases; bases outside gene matches: 5. DNA of the CDR3: TGTGCCAGCAGCTTAACTAGCGGGAGTTTTCACAATGAGCAGTTCTTC. It is translated as CASSLTSGSFHNEQFF.

This clone has just a few counts. V usage is TRBV5-1 and J usage is TRBJ1-1; 9 bases agree with TRBD1. V lost 4 bases and J lost 4; bases outside the gene matches: 8. Germline values: CDR1 SGHRS, CDR2 YFSETQ. The CDR3 length is 15 residues. CDR3 in DNA: TGCGCCAGCAGCCAAACCGGGACAGGGATCACTGAAGCTTTCTTT. This codes for CASSQTGTGITEAFF.

This rearrangement joins TRBV7-2 to TRBJ2-3, with no clear D. Germline V gene sequence: CDR1 SGHTA, CDR2 FQGNSA. The CDR3 is 14 residues long. V lost 1 base and J lost 5, with 10 bases in between. CDR3: CASSLGGGVDTQYF. The CDR3 coding sequence is TGTGCCAGCAGCTTAGGAGGCGGTGTAGATACGCAGTATTTT.

The V call is TRBV5-5, the J call TRBJ2-7; 8 nucleotides align to TRBD2. V gave up 4 bases and J gave up 1 base; unmatched junction bases: 7. The CDR3 has 15 amino acids. CDR1 and CDR2 from the germline V gene are SGHKS and YYEKEE (reference sequence). Here the CDR3 reads CASSPPAGGSYEQYF. CDR3 bases: TGTGCCAGCAGCCCTCCCGCGGGAGGATCCTACGAGCAGTACTTC.

This CDR3 reads CASSLAGLRAGTEAFF. For the CDR3, the DNA is TGCGCCAGCAGCTTGGCCGGGCTGCGGGCGGGCACTGAAGCTTTCTTT. This chain joins TRBV5-1 and TRBJ1-1; D is ambiguous. The CDR3 is 16 residues long. Trimming left V 0 bases short and J 4 bases short, with 16 bases between. Per the germline V gene, CDR1 is SGHRS and CDR2 is YFSETQ.